The 21 T cell receptor beta chains given below trace back to one sample, sequenced in a study of blood T cell repertoires in COVID-19. Assay used: immunoSEQ multiplex PCR; TCRdb lists only in-frame clones, some missing. The data contain 200,000 to 250,000 clones, about four fifths of them singletons. Sequencing was performed on peripheral blood. The receptor set was obtained from a woman between 18 and 30 years old with acute or convalescent COVID-19.

The chain combines TRBV14 with TRBJ2-2; 8 positions match TRBD2. Trimming cost V 3 bases and J 5 bases; bases outside gene matches: 5. This CDR3 spans 15 amino acids. Germline CDR1 is SGHDN and CDR2 is FVKESK. The DNA of the CDR3 is TGTGCCAGCAGCCAGGGACTAGTTTTGACCGGGGAGCTGTTTTTT. The encoded protein is CASSQGLVLTGELFF.

V is TRBV20-1 and J is TRBJ1-2; a weak D match, TRBD1 (5 bases). This CDR3 has 15 amino acids. CDR1 is DFQATT and CDR2 is SNEGSKA in the germline V gene (reference sequence). Trimming took off 3 bases at V and 0 bases at J, with 14 bases between the two ends. In nucleotides, the CDR3 is TGCAGTGCTAGTAGGGGCCCTGCTACTAACTATGGCTACACCTTC. The encoded protein is CSASRGPATNYGYTF.

V usage is TRBV5-4 and J usage is TRBJ2-5; TRBD2 is a possible D gene (5 bases). V was shortened by 0 bases and J by 5 bases, with 11 bases between the two germline ends. The CDR3 contains 14 residues. CDR1 is SGHNT, CDR2 YYREEE, per germline (reference sequence). CDR3 nucleotide sequence: TGTGCCAGCAGCTTGGGGCTAGCTTTGGAGACCCAGTACTTC. It codes for CASSLGLALETQYF.

V is TRBV30 and J is TRBJ2-2; possibly TRBD1 for D (5 bases). The CDR3 has 14 amino acids. Germline CDR1 is GTSNPN and CDR2 is SVGIG (reference sequence). Trimming pared 1 base from V and 5 bases from J, leaving 11 bases between. CDR3 protein: CAWSATDATGELFF. For the CDR3, the DNA is TGTGCCTGGAGTGCGACAGATGCGACCGGGGAGCTGTTTTTT.

This clone turned up a few times. The gene calls are TRBV18 and TRBJ1-1, with TRBD1 as a possible D gene (6 bases). This CDR3 contains 15 residues. With 6 bases removed from V and 0 bases from J, the gap between germline ends came to 14 bases. CDR1 is KGHSH, CDR2 LQKENI, per germline. The CDR3 is CASSGGARMNTEAFF. CDR3 sequence (DNA): TGTGCCAGCTCGGGGGGGGCCCGGATGAACACTGAAGCTTTCTTT.

This rearrangement joins TRBV19 to TRBJ2-1, with TRBD1 identical over 7 bases. The V gene end was trimmed by 4 bases and the J gene end by 9 bases; junction bases not matched to a gene: 6. This CDR3 contains 13 residues. Per germline, CDR1 LNHDA and CDR2 SQIVND (reference sequence). The CDR3 reads CASSTDRAGEQFF. Written as DNA, the CDR3 is TGTGCCAGTAGTACAGACAGGGCCGGTGAGCAGTTCTTC.

V usage is TRBV6-7 and J usage is TRBJ2-1, with 8 bases that match TRBD2. TRBV6-7 is treated as an ORF (open reading frame) with a function not yet certain. J lost 6 bases, V lost 6 bases, and 19 bases had no gene match. The CDR3 runs 18 residues. The CDR3 bases are TGTGCCAGCAGGCATAAGACGACTAGCGCACGTCTACGCAATGAGCAGTTCTTC. Translated: CASRHKTTSARLRNEQFF.

V gene TRBV6-5 combines with J gene TRBJ2-7, with 7 bases identical to TRBD1. The CDR3 runs 13 residues. CDR1 and CDR2 (germline): MNHEY, SVGAGI. The V segment lost 6 bases and the J segment 1 base; nucleotides outside the gene matches: 3. The DNA of the CDR3 is TGTGCCAGCAGATCAGGGGGTTCCTACGAGCAGTACTTC. Its translation: CASRSGGSYEQYF.

This chain links TRBV5-1 with TRBJ2-4, with 9 bases that match TRBD2. The germline V gene encodes CDR1 SGHRS and CDR2 YFSETQ. After removal of 4 bases from V and 2 bases from J, the junction contained 7 bases not matched to a gene. The length of the CDR3 is 16 residues. CDR3 residues: CASSPSAGGTKNIQYF. DNA for the CDR3: TGCGCCAGCAGCCCCTCAGCGGGAGGTACCAAAAACATTCAGTACTTC.

There are many counts of this clone. V gene TRBV2 combines with J gene TRBJ1-2; D remains unclear. This CDR3 contains 13 residues. The germline CDR1 and CDR2 sequences are SNHLY and FYNNEI. The V and J ends lost 7 bases and 2 bases respectively, with 11 bases between them. The CDR3 nucleotides are TGTGCCAGCACCGCGGGCAGCAACTATGGCTACACCTTC. This encodes CASTAGSNYGYTF.

The CDR3 bases are TGTGCCAGCAGGCACTTACAGGGGGCGCGGACTGAAGCTTTCTTT. It yields the protein CASRHLQGARTEAFF. This chain uses TRBV27 with TRBJ1-1, with 9 nucleotides matching TRBD1. The CDR3 sequence is 15 residues long. CDR1 MNHEY and CDR2 SMNVEV come from the germline V gene (reference sequence). V was clipped by 6 bases and J by 5 bases; unmatched bases: 10.

This chain joins TRBV4-3 and TRBJ2-1; TRBD2 matches 10 bases. From germline, CDR1 is LGHNA and CDR2 YSLEER. The length of the CDR3 is 17 residues. Trimming took 4 bases from V and 0 from J; bases not matched to a gene: 6. CDR3 DNA sequence: TGCGCCAGCAGCCCTCTAGCGGGAGTTAGCTCCTACAATGAGCAGTTCTTC. Protein: CASSPLAGVSSYNEQFF.

The V call is TRBV6-5, the J call TRBJ1-2, with 8 bases matching TRBD1. Germline loops: CDR1 MNHEY, CDR2 SVGAGI. The CDR3 extends over 15 amino acids. V was clipped by 3 bases and J by 4 bases; unmatched bases: 7. This chain's CDR3 is CASSYSGGIGYGYTF. The CDR3, as DNA: TGTGCCAGCAGTTATTCAGGGGGCATTGGCTATGGCTACACCTTC.

This sequence joins TRBV5-4 and TRBJ1-1, with no clear D. Germline CDR1 is SGHNT and CDR2 is YYREEE (reference sequence). Trimming cost V 2 bases and J 1 base, with 6 bases left between them. The CDR3 spans 13 residues. The CDR3 protein is CASSFGSNTEAFF. DNA of the CDR3: TGTGCCAGCAGCTTCGGGTCGAACACTGAAGCTTTCTTT.

This clone was counted only a few times. The chain is built from TRBV9 and TRBJ2-3; 7 bases map to TRBD2. Losses at the gene ends were 4 bases for V and 9 bases for J; bases not matched to a gene: 5. The CDR3 has 12 amino acids. CDR1 and CDR2 from the germline V gene are SGDLS and YYNGEE. This CDR3 reads CASSPERDTQYF. The CDR3 bases are TGTGCCAGCAGCCCCGAGCGGGACACGCAGTATTTT.

The CDR3 reads CASSLEVGADTQYF. The CDR3, as DNA: TGTGCCAGCAGCTTGGAGGTAGGGGCAGATACGCAGTATTTT. The chain joins TRBV5-4 to TRBJ2-3, with TRBD1 as a possible D gene (5 bases). V dropped 0 bases and J dropped 4 bases, with 9 bases sitting between them. Germline CDR1 and CDR2: SGHNT and YYREEE (reference sequence). The length of the CDR3 is 14 residues.

The chain uses TRBV4-3 and TRBJ1-2; TRBD1 matches 8 bases. V shed 4 bases, J shed 4 bases, and the junction held 8 bases outside the gene matches. Germline CDR1 reads LGHNA; CDR2 reads YSLEER. The CDR3 runs to 15 residues. CDR3 nucleotide sequence: TGCGCCAGCAGCCCCGCCGGGACAGGCATCTATGGCTACACCTTC. It yields the protein CASSPAGTGIYGYTF.

The chain recombines TRBV27 with TRBJ2-1, with 9 bases identical to TRBD1. The CDR3 loop spans 19 amino acids. After removal of 5 bases from V and 7 bases from J, the junction contained 21 bases not matched to a gene. Germline V gene sequence: CDR1 MNHEY, CDR2 SMNVEV (reference sequence). The CDR3: CASSKRDPSVRTGENEQFF. The CDR3 bases are TGTGCCAGCAGTAAAAGGGATCCGAGTGTCAGGACAGGGGAAAATGAGCAGTTCTTC.

The chain recombines TRBV18 with TRBJ1-1, with a possible D match to TRBD1 (6 bases). Germline V gene data show CDR1 as KGHSH and CDR2 as LQKENI. This CDR3 has 17 amino acids. V was clipped by 0 bases and J by 3 bases, with 17 bases between them. CDR3 DNA sequence: TGTGCCAGCTCACCACCGAGTAAAGGGGGTTCGGACACTGAAGCTTTCTTT. This translates into CASSPPSKGGSDTEAFF.

The V gene is TRBV18, the J gene TRBJ1-2; 8 positions match TRBD1. The V gene end was trimmed by 4 bases and the J gene end by 5 bases; junction bases not matched to a gene: 3. Germline assignment: CDR1 KGHSH and CDR2 LQKENI. The CDR3 loop spans 13 amino acids. The CDR3 bases are TGTGCCAGCTCACTGGACAGGGTTTATGGCTACACCTTC. It yields the protein CASSLDRVYGYTF.

The chain couples TRBV5-4 to TRBJ1-2; D might be TRBD1 (6 bases). The CDR3 totals 15 residues. Germline V gene sequence: CDR1 SGHNT, CDR2 YYREEE (reference sequence). Trimming took off 0 bases at V and 4 bases at J, with 13 bases between the two ends. In DNA, the CDR3 is TGTGCCAGCAGCTTGGCGTTTCAGGGGCGCTATGGCTACACCTTC. It is translated as CASSLAFQGRYGYTF.